One sample yielded the 3 T cell receptor beta chains listed below, sequenced in a study of shared clonotypes between healthy human individuals (dated by TCRdb to 2020 to 2021). CD8 naive samples were CD45RO-negative cells positively selected for CCR7, giving a CD45RA+CCR7+ population that excluded TemRA cells. Libraries were prepared through the immunoSEQ multiplex PCR assay. What TCRdb holds here is the immuneACCESS table cut down to in-frame rearrangements. Part of the clones is not present; checked against another copy, under half of the missing clones reflect an unresolved V gene, and the others are unexplained. Within this sample are almost 700,000 clones, with 92% of them counted one time only. The ten most abundant clones make up approximately 24% of the sample. The sequencing sample was made of naive CD8+ T cells sorted from blood. What the cell subset or site label conveys for this sample: CD45RA+CCR7+. Receptor source: a man between 25 and 39 years old in good health.

The V call is TRBV4-1, the J call TRBJ2-3; 9 nucleotides match TRBD2. V shed 4 bases, J shed 4 bases, and the junction held 9 bases outside the gene matches. In germline, CDR1 is MGHRA, CDR2 YSYEKL. CDR3 size: 16 residues. For the CDR3, the DNA is TGCGCCAGCAGCCCCGTCGGCGGGAGGGCCTCAGATACGCAGTATTTT. Its protein product is CASSPVGGRASDTQYF.

This sequence joins TRBV27 and TRBJ2-7; 8 nucleotides agree with TRBD2. The length of the CDR3 is 15 residues. Germline CDR1 reads MNHEY; CDR2 reads SMNVEV (reference sequence). J was trimmed by 3 bases and V by 3 bases; bases with no gene match: 7. The CDR3 DNA reads TGTGCCAGCAGTTTTAACCCGGGACTAGGCTACGAGCAGTACTTC. Protein product: CASSFNPGLGYEQYF.

This sequence joins TRBV11-2 and TRBJ2-2; D not certain. V lost 1 base and J 8 bases, leaving 20 bases between the germline ends. The CDR3 has 17 residues. Looked up from germline, CDR1 is SGHAT and CDR2 is FQNNGV. The CDR3 DNA follows: TGTGCCAGCAGCTTAGGATTCTTTACGAGCGCGACGGGGGAGCTGTTTTTT. It specifies CASSLGFFTSATGELFF.